These T cell receptor beta chains were read from a single sample in a study of T cell changes during pregnancy in multiple sclerosis. The assay was immunoSEQ multiplex PCR, and TCRdb's table has in-frame clones only and misses some. The sample lists 80,000 to 100,000 clones; roughly 92% were seen once. Here the sequenced sample was peripheral blood, taken in the first trimester of pregnancy. The receptors come from a female donor with multiple sclerosis, enrolled in a pregnancy study. CDR3s leave out the opening cysteine and the closing phenylalanine or tryptophan.

j_call v_call cdr3_aa
TRBJ1-1 TRBV4-3 ASSQGQLNTEAF
TRBJ1-1 TRBV5-4 ASSRGIMNTEAF
TRBJ1-1 TRBV6-1 ASSDRQGMNTEAF
TRBJ2-1 TRBV29-1 SAETSGIGDEQF
TRBJ1-1 TRBV10-3 ATAGGLNTEAF
TRBJ2-5 TRBV27 ASSFIAAGGWETQY
TRBJ1-2 TRBV30 AWSGQVAGYT
TRBJ2-4 TRBV7-2 ASSQPGNIQY
TRBJ2-7 TRBV2 ASSGTGVHEQY
TRBJ2-6 TRBV5-6 ASSLLQGRPGANVLT
TRBJ1-5 TRBV28 ASSPGHRNQPQH
TRBJ2-1 TRBV18 ASSLKTSGAYNEQF
TRBJ1-1 TRBV7-9 ASSFAGGGNTEAF
TRBJ2-1 TRBV7-9 ASSFRQPDNEQF
TRBJ2-1 TRBV4-2 ASSQAEGTSGSDEQF
TRBJ2-1 TRBV9 ASSVGSGPQQF
TRBJ1-1 TRBV28 ASEQLNPVRDTEAF
TRBJ1-1 TRBV14 ASSRPVNTEAF
TRBJ2-2 TRBV5-4 ASSLKTRANTGELF
TRBJ1-6 TRBV30 AWSPGHYSTT
TRBJ2-7 TRBV4-2 ASSQEGSGSSYEQY
TRBJ2-1 TRBV19 ASQVGPSSNEQF
TRBJ2-7 TRBV7-9 ASSLPDRGWGEQY
TRBJ2-1 TRBV2 ASRGDSYNEQF
TRBJ1-3 TRBV30 AWSVRDRGLWGNTIY
TRBJ2-2 TRBV15 ATATGTGDTGELF
TRBJ2-6 TRBV2 ASSLTGAGANVLT
TRBJ2-7 TRBV28 ASSLGQPSEQY
TRBJ2-5 TRBV5-4 ASSLIQSQETQY
TRBJ2-1 TRBV6-1 ASSGGGPGNEQF
TRBJ1-3 TRBV9 ASSRGDPSGNTIY
TRBJ1-1 TRBV9 ASSLYGALDTEAF
TRBJ1-1 TRBV10-3 AISEASNTEAF
TRBJ2-5 TRBV5-6 ATSYGRETQY
TRBJ2-7 TRBV28 ASWSYPYEQY
TRBJ2-2 TRBV10-3 AISDPGTGTGELF
TRBJ2-2 TRBV5-5 ASSPAGLGELF
TRBJ2-1 TRBV29-1 SVVSQHNEQF
TRBJ1-1 TRBV29-1 SAPGQTNTEAF
TRBJ2-7 TRBV7-9 ASSADRASGEQY
TRBJ2-3 TRBV6-5 ASSYKGFFPDTQY
TRBJ1-3 TRBV6-1 ASSETLSGSGNTIY
TRBJ2-1 TRBV19 ASSRTSGFYNEQF
TRBJ1-1 TRBV28 ASSPGQTNTEAF
TRBJ2-7 TRBV30 AWSSGLAGGTPYEQY
TRBJ2-2 TRBV9 ASSVEEAGELF
TRBJ2-7 TRBV27 ASSFSSGTNEQY
TRBJ2-7 TRBV30 AWGDRTYEQY
TRBJ2-3 TRBV7-8 ASSSDALRLESTDTQY
TRBJ2-3 TRBV19 ASRAPSTDTQY
TRBJ2-2 TRBV19 ATTWSGDHGELF
TRBJ2-3 TRBV6-5 ASSYSRRESLDTQY
TRBJ1-5 TRBV19 ASKYRTDSNQPQH
TRBJ2-7 TRBV6-5 ASSPGLGSYEQY
TRBJ2-4 TRBV19 ASSRGNRNIQY